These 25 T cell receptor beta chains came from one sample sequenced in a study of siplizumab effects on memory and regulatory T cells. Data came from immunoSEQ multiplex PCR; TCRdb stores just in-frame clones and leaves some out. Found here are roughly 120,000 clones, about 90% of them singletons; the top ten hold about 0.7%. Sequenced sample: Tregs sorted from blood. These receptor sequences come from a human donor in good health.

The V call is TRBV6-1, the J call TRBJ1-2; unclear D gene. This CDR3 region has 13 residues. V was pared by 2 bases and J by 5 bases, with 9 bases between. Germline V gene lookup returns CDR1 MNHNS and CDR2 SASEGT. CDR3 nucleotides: TGTGCCAGCAGTGAAACTGGGATTTATGGCTACACCTTC. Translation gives CASSETGIYGYTF.

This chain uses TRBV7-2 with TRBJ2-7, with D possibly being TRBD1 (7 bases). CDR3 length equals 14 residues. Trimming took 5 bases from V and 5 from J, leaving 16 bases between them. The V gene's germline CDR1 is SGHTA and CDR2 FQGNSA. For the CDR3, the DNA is TGTGCCAGCAGCGTAAAAGGGGGCGGGAACGAGCAGTACTTC. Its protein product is CASSVKGGGNEQYF.

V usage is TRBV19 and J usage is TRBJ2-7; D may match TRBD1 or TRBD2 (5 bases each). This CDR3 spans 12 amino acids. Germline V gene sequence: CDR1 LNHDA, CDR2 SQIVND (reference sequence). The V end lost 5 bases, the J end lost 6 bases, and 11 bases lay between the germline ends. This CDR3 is CASSPGAREQYF. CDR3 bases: TGTGCCAGTAGTCCCGGGGCTCGCGAGCAGTACTTC.

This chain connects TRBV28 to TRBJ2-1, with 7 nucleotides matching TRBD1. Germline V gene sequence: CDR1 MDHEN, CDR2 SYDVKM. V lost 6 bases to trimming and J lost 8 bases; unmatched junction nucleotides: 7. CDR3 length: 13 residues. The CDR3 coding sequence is TGTGCCAGCAGACCCGACAGGGCGGATGAGCAGTTCTTC. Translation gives CASRPDRADEQFF.

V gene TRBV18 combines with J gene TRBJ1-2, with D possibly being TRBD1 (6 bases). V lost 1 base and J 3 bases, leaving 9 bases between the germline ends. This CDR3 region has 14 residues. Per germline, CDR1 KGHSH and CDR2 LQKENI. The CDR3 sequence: CASSPQDSDYGYTF. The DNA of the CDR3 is TGTGCCAGCTCACCACAGGACAGTGACTATGGCTACACCTTC. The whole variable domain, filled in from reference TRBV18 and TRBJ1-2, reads NAGVMQNPRHLVRRRGQEARLRCSPMKGHSHVYWYRQLPEEGLKFMVYLQKENIIDESGMPKERFSAEFPKEGPSILRIQQVVRGDSAAYFCASSPQDSDYGYTFGSGTRLTVV.

CDR3 nucleotide sequence: TGTGCCAGCAGGTTAGGGGGTGGCAATGGCTACACCTTC. Protein product: CASRLGGGNGYTF. The chain links TRBV6-1 to TRBJ1-2, with D possibly being TRBD1 (6 bases). The CDR3 loop spans 13 amino acids. The germline V and J ends were trimmed by 6 bases and 6 bases, with 14 bases remaining between them. Germline V CDR1 and CDR2: MNHNS, SASEGT.

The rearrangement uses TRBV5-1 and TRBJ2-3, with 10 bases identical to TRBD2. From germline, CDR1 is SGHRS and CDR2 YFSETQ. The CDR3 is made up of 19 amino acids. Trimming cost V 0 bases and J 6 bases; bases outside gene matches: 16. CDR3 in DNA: TGCGCCAGCAGCTTGGCCATTTCGTCTTTGCTAGCGGGAGCGGATACGCAGTATTTT. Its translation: CASSLAISSLLAGADTQYF.

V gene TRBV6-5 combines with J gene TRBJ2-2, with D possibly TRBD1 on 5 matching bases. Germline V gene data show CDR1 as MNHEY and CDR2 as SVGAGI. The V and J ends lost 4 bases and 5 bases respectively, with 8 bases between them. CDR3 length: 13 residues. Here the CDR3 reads CASSFRETGELFF. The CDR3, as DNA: TGTGCCAGCAGTTTCAGGGAAACCGGGGAGCTGTTTTTT.

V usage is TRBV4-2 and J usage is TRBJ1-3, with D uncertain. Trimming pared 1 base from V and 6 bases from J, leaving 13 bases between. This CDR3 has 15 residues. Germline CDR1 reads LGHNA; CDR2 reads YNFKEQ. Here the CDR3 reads CASSQGDRVLNTIYF. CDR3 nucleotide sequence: TGTGCCAGCAGCCAAGGAGACCGAGTTCTAAACACCATATATTTT.

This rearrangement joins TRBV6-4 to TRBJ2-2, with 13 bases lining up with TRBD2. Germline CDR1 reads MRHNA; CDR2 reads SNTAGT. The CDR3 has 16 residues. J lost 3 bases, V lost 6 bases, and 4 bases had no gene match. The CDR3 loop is CASRILAGGDTGELFF. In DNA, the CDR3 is TGTGCCAGCAGAATACTAGCGGGAGGGGACACCGGGGAGCTGTTTTTT.

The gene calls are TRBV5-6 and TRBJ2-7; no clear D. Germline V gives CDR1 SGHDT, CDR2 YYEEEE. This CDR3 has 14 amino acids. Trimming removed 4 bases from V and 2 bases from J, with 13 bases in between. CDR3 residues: CASSVPGQAYEQYF. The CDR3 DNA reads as TGTGCCAGCAGCGTCCCGGGCCAGGCCTACGAGCAGTACTTC.

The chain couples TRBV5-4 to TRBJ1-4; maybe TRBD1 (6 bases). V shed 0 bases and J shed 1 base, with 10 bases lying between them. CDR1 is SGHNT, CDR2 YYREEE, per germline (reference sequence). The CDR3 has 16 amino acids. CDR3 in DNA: TGTGCCAGCAGCTTGGGAGGACAGAGAACTAATGAAAAACTGTTTTTT. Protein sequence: CASSLGGQRTNEKLFF.

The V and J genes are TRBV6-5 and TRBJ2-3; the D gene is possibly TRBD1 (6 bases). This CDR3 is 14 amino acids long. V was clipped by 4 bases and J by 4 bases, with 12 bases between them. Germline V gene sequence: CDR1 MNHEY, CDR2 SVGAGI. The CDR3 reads CASSSRGTADTQYF. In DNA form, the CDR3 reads TGTGCCAGCAGTTCCAGGGGAACGGCAGATACGCAGTATTTT.

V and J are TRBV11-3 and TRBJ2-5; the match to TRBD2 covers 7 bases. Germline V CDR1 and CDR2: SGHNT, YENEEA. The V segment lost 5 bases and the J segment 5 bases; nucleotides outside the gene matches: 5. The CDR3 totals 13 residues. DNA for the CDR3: TGTGCCAGCAGCCTAATGGGAGGGGAGACCCAGTACTTC. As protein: CASSLMGGETQYF.

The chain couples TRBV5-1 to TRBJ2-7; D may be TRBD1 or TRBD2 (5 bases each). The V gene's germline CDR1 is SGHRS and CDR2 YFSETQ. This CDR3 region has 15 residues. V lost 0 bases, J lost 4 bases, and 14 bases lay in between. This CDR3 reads CASSLGGAGSYEQYF. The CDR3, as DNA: TGCGCCAGCAGCTTGGGAGGGGCAGGGTCATACGAGCAGTACTTC.

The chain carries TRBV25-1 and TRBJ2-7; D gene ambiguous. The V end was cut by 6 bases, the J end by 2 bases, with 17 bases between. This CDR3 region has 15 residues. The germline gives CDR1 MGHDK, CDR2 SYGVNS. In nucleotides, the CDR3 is TGTGCCAGCAGCGACCCCGGGCAGGCGACCTACGAGCAGTACTTC. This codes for CASSDPGQATYEQYF.

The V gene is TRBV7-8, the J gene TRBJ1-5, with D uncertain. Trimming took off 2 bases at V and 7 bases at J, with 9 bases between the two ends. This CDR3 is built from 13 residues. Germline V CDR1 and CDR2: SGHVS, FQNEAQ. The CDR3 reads CASSLRGRQPQHF. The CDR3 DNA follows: TGTGCCAGCAGCTTACGAGGGAGACAGCCCCAGCATTTT.

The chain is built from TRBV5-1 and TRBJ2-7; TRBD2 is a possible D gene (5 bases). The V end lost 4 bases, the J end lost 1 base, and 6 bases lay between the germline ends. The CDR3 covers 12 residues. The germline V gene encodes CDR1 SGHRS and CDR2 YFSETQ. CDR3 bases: TGCGCCAGCAGCCCGGGGTCCTACGAGCAGTACTTC. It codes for CASSPGSYEQYF.

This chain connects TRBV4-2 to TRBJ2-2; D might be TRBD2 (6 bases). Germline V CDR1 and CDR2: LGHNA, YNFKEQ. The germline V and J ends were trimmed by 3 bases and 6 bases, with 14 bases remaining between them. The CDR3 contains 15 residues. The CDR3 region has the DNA TGTGCCAGCAGCCATCCCGGAGGAGGGCCCGGGGAGCTGTTTTTT. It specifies CASSHPGGGPGELFF.

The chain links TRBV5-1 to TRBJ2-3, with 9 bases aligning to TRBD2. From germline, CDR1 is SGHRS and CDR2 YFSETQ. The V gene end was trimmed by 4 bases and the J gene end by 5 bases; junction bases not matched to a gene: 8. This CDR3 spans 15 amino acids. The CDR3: CASSGVAGVIDTQYF. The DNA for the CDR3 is TGCGCCAGCAGCGGTGTAGCGGGAGTTATAGATACGCAGTATTTT.

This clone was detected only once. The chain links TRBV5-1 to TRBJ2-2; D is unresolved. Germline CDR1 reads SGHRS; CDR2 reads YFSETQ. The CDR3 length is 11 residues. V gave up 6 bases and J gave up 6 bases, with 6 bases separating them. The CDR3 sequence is CASTQAGELFF. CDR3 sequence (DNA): TGCGCCAGCACCCAAGCCGGGGAGCTGTTTTTT.

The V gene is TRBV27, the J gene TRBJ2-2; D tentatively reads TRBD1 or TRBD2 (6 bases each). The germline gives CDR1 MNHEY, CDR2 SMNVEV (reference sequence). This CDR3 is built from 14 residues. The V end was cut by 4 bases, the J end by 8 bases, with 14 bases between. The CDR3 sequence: CASSWRGASGELFF. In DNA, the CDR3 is TGTGCCAGCAGTTGGAGGGGGGCTTCGGGGGAGCTGTTTTTT.

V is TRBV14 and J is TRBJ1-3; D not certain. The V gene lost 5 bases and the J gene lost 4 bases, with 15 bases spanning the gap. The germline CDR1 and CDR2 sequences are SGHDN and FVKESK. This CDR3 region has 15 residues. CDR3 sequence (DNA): TGTGCCAGCAGCACACCTCTGGGTCTGGGAAACACCATATATTTT. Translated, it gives CASSTPLGLGNTIYF.

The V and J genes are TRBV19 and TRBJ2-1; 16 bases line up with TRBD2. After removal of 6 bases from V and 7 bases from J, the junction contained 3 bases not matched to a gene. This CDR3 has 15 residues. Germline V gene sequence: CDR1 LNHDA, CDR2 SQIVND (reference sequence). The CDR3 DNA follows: TGTGCCAGTAGGGGACTAGCGGGAGGGGAAAATGAGCAGTTCTTC. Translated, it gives CASRGLAGGENEQFF.

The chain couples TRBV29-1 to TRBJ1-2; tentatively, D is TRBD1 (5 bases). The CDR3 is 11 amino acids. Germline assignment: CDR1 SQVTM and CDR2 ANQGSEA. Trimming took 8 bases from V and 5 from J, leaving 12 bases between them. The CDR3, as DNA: TGCAGCCCCTCCGGGGGATATGGCTACACCTTC. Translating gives CSPSGGYGYTF.